Listed below are T cell receptor beta chains from one sample, sequenced in a study of cytomegalovirus exposure and HLA in healthy donors. Here immunoSEQ multiplex PCR was the method, and the copy in TCRdb shows in-frame clones only, minus some. Of under 200,000 clones listed, around four fifths were seen once; the top ten hold roughly 3%. The sample was PBMCs. These receptors came from a female donor in good health and CMV-seronegative. CDR3s include the opening cysteine and the closing phenylalanine or tryptophan. D genes are given only for firm matches. Size tells how often a clone was seen (once, few, many) or the class of an expanded clone, and some rows leave it out.

>TRBV23-1|TRBJ1-2|TRBD1|-
TGCGCCAGCAGTCAAGAAACGCGGGACAGGGATTTTTATGGCTACACCTTC
CASSQETRDRDFYGYTF
>TRBV27|TRBJ2-1|TRBD2|-
TGTGCCAGCACACTAGCGGGGGAATTTTACAATGAGCAGTTCTTC
CASTLAGEFYNEQFF
>TRBV29-1|TRBJ2-7|-|-
TGCAGCGTTGGCACGAGGGACGAGCAGTACTTC
CSVGTRDEQYF
>TRBV30|TRBJ2-7|TRBD1|-
TGTGCCGGACAGGGGAACTACGAGCAGTACTTC
CAGQGNYEQYF
>TRBV5-4|TRBJ2-3|TRBD2|once
TGTGCCAGCAGCACCGGACTAGCGGGGTTCCTTAGCACAGATACGCAGTATTTT
CASSTGLAGFLSTDTQYF
>TRBV6-1|TRBJ1-4|-|few
TGTGCCAGCACCCTGTACAGGGACAATGAAAAACTGTTTTTT
CASTLYRDNEKLFF
>TRBV7-6|TRBJ2-3|-|-
TGTGCCAGCAGCTCGGACTTCACAGATACGCAGTATTTT
CASSSDFTDTQYF
>TRBV5-6|TRBJ2-7|-|-
TGTGCCAGCAGCCCAGGGTCCTACGAGCAGTACTTC
CASSPGSYEQYF
>TRBV14|TRBJ2-3|-|-
TGTGCCAGCAGCCGAATGGGAGGCACAGATACGCAGTATTTT
CASSRMGGTDTQYF
>TRBV4-3|TRBJ1-2|TRBD1|-
TGCGCCAGCAGCCAAGAAGGACAGGGGTTCGGCTACACCTTC
CASSQEGQGFGYTF
>TRBV28|TRBJ2-7|TRBD1|-
TGTGCCAGCAGTCTTAACCCGGGACAGGGACTCTACGAGCAGTACTTC
CASSLNPGQGLYEQYF
>TRBV7-8|TRBJ2-7|-|once
TGTGCCAGCAGCCTGGACAGACCCTACGAGCAGTACTTC
CASSLDRPYEQYF
>TRBV6-1|TRBJ2-5|TRBD2|-
TGTGCCAGCACTAGCGGGGGGGCAAACCAAGAGACCCAGTACTTC
CASTSGGANQETQYF
>TRBV25-1|TRBJ1-1|-|-
TGTGCCAGCAGTCATTTAGAATTCACTGAAGCTTTCTTT
CASSHLEFTEAFF
>TRBV27|TRBJ1-2|TRBD1|-
TGTGCCAGCAGCCCCGGGACAGATCTATGGGATGGCTACACCTTC
CASSPGTDLWDGYTF
>TRBV21-1|TRBJ2-2|-|-
TGTGCCAGCAGCATCGGACTAGCGGGGGAGAACACCGGGGAGCTGTTTTTT
CASSIGLAGENTGELFF
>TRBV5-1|TRBJ2-5|TRBD2|-
TGCGCCAGCAGCATGCAAGGGACTAGCGGGAGACAAGAGACCCAGTACTTC
CASSMQGTSGRQETQYF
>TRBV5-8|TRBJ2-7|TRBD1|-
TGTGCCAGCAGCTTTGGGGGACAGGGGGTCAACGAGCAGTACTTC
CASSFGGQGVNEQYF
>TRBV2|TRBJ1-4|TRBD1|-
TGTGCCACCTTACAGGGGGTTAGTGAAAAACTGTTTTTT
CATLQGVSEKLFF
>TRBV28|TRBJ2-3|TRBD1|-
TGTGCCAGCAGTCCAGGACAGGGGGACCTCCTTCACACAGATACGCAGTATTTT
CASSPGQGDLLHTDTQYF